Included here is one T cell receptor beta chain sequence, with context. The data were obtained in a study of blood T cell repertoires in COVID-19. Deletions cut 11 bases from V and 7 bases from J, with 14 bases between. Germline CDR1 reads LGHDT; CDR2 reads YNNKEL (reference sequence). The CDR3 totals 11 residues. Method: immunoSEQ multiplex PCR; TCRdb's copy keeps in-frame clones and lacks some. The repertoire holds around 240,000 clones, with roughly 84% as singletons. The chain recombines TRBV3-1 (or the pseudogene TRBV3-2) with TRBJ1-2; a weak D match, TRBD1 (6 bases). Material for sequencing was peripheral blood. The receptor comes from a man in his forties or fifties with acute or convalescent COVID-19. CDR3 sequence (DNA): TGTGCCGCCTATCAGGGGAGTGGCTACACCTTC. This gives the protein CAAYQGSGYTF.